This TCR beta chain came from a study of persistence of HIV-infected CD4 T cells. Study summary: Donors had been on suppressive ART for a median of about 8 years.

Anti-CD3/anti-CD28 beads served as a nonspecific positive control stimulus. Responding CD4+ T cells were sorted by upregulation of both CD40 ligand and CD69. Inclusion required CMV-positive serology and CD4+ counts above 400 cells/uL. A word on this clone: The antigen remains undetermined.

Sequencing used immunoSEQ version 4 in survey mode. Sequencing was performed with immunoSEQ multiplex PCR; in TCRdb, only in-frame clones are kept and a portion is missing. Among roughly 48,000 clones listed, 88% were seen once. With 5 bases clipped from V and 2 bases from J, the junction kept 1 base outside the gene matches. This CDR3 comprises 13 residues. The starting material was CD4+ T cells sorted from PBMCs after roughly 18-hour stimulation, obtained from a patient who received antiretroviral therapy. The clonotype was recovered from an adult woman with HIV who was CMV-seropositive. This chain connects TRBV12-3 or TRBV12-4 to TRBJ2-3; 7 nucleotides agree with TRBD2. The CDR3 protein is CASSRDYTDTQYF. CDR3 sequence (DNA): TGTGCCAGCAGTCGGGACTACACAGATACGCAGTATTTT.